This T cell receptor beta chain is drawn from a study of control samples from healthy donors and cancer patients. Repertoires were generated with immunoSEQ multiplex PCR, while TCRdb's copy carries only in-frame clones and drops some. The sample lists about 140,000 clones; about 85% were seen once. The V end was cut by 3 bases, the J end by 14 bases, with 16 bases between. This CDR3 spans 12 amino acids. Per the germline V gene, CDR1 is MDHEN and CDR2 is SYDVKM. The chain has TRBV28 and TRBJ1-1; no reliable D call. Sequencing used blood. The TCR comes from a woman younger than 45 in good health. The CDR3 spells CASSFSGPRWFF. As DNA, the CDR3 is TGTGCCAGCAGTTTCTCCGGGCCCAGGTGGTTCTTT.